Each of the 28 T cell receptor beta chains below was sequenced from the same sample in a study of blood T cell repertoires in COVID-19. Sequenced by immunoSEQ multiplex PCR; TCRdb stores in-frame clones only, minus some. The table lists roughly 150,000 clones, around 84% of them singletons. The sample was peripheral blood. These receptors all come from a woman aged 80 or older with acute or convalescent COVID-19.

The genes are TRBV28 and TRBJ2-5; TRBD1 aligns across 8 bases. The CDR3 contains 15 residues. V was clipped by 2 bases and J by 5 bases; unmatched bases: 7. Germline V CDR1 and CDR2: MDHEN, SYDVKM. The CDR3 bases are TGTGCCAGCAGTTTAGCAGGGGGCAAGGTGGAGACCCAGTACTTC. It encodes CASSLAGGKVETQYF.

CDR3 protein: CATGADYEQYF. The CDR3 DNA follows: TGTGCCACCGGGGCAGACTACGAGCAGTACTTC. The V gene is TRBV24-1, the J gene TRBJ2-7; D possibly corresponds to TRBD1 (5 bases). The V and J ends lost 9 bases and 3 bases respectively, with 8 bases between them. The CDR3 is 11 amino acids. CDR1 is KGHDR, CDR2 SFDVKD, per germline.

The chain carries TRBV20-1 and TRBJ1-2; D is unresolved. CDR1 and CDR2 from the germline V gene are DFQATT and SNEGSKA (reference sequence). This CDR3 is built from 12 residues. V lost 3 bases and J 8 bases, leaving 13 bases between the germline ends. This CDR3 is CSASLRELGYTF. The CDR3 DNA sequence: TGCAGTGCTAGTTTGAGGGAGCTAGGCTACACCTTC.

The CDR3 sequence is CSVAHPDRGGGDTQYF. The CDR3 bases are TGCAGCGTCGCCCACCCGGACAGGGGAGGTGGAGATACGCAGTATTTT. The J gene is TRBJ2-3, the V gene TRBV29-1; 9 positions agree with TRBD1. Per germline, CDR1 SQVTM and CDR2 ANQGSEA. V shed 6 bases and J 5 bases; nucleotides not matched to a gene: 15. The CDR3 sequence is 16 residues long.

The chain joins TRBV3-1 (or the pseudogene TRBV3-2) to TRBJ2-5; 8 nucleotides line up with TRBD1. The CDR3 sequence is 15 residues long. Losses at the gene ends were 5 bases for V and 3 bases for J; bases not matched to a gene: 8. CDR1 is LGHDT and CDR2 is YNNKEL in the germline V gene (reference sequence). The CDR3 nucleotides are TGTGCCAGCAGCTCCAGACAGGGGAGAGAAGAGACCCAGTACTTC. As protein: CASSSRQGREETQYF.

The J gene is TRBJ2-7, the V gene TRBV10-1; D is perhaps TRBD2 (5 bases). The CDR3 is made up of 11 amino acids. V lost 8 bases and J lost 1, with 6 bases in between. The germline gives CDR1 WNHNN, CDR2 SYGVQD (reference sequence). DNA of the CDR3: TGCGCCAGCCGGGGATCCTACGAGCAGTACTTC. This encodes CASRGSYEQYF.

The chain combines TRBV5-1 with TRBJ2-7, with D possibly TRBD2 on 6 matching bases. The CDR3 has 14 residues. CDR1 and CDR2 (germline): SGHRS, YFSETQ. The V gene lost 0 bases and the J gene lost 3 bases, with 10 bases spanning the gap. The CDR3 is CASSLAAGFYEQYF. The DNA of the CDR3 is TGCGCCAGCAGCTTGGCTGCGGGGTTCTACGAGCAGTACTTC. The full variable domain, in which reference TRBV5-1 and TRBJ2-7 provide the parts outside the CDR3, is KAGVTQTPRYLIKTRGQQVTLSCSPISGHRSVSWYQQTPGQGLQFLFEYFSETQRNKGNFPGRFSGRQFSNSRSEMNVSTLELGDSALYLCASSLAAGFYEQYFGPGTRLTVT.

This chain links TRBV7-9 with TRBJ2-3; 8 nucleotides align to TRBD2. The V gene's germline CDR1 is SEHNR and CDR2 FQNEAQ (reference sequence). CDR3 length: 16 residues. J was trimmed by 5 bases and V by 5 bases; bases with no gene match: 12. CDR3 DNA: TGTGCCAGCAGCCTGTGGACTAGCTCATTAGGAGATACGCAGTATTTT. This encodes CASSLWTSSLGDTQYF. Together with reference TRBV7-9 and TRBJ2-3, the CDR3 gives the full variable domain: DTGVSQNPRHKITKRGQNVTFRCDPISEHNRLYWYRQTLGQGPEFLTYFQNEAQLEKSRLLSDRFSAERPKGSFSTLEIQRTEQGDSAMYLCASSLWTSSLGDTQYFGPGTRLTVL.

This chain joins TRBV6-5 and TRBJ2-7; possibly TRBD2 for D (5 bases). Germline V gives CDR1 MNHEY, CDR2 SVGAGI. Trimming took 5 bases from V and 6 from J, leaving 17 bases between them. This CDR3 is built from 14 residues. The CDR3 nucleotides read TGTGCCAGCAGTAGAAGAGGGCAGTACGGCGAGCAGTACTTC. Translated, it gives CASSRRGQYGEQYF.

This clone was detected once. This rearrangement joins TRBV2 to TRBJ2-7; D perhaps matches TRBD1 (6 bases). The CDR3 has 13 residues. Germline V CDR1 and CDR2: SNHLY, FYNNEI. Trimming pared 5 bases from V and 2 bases from J, leaving 10 bases between. The CDR3 nucleotides are TGTGCCAGCAGTCAGGGGACACCCTACGAGCAGTACTTC. Amino acid sequence: CASSQGTPYEQYF.

The CDR3 DNA sequence: TGTGCCAGCTCACCAAAGACAGATCGCGGCTACACCTTC. This gives the protein CASSPKTDRGYTF. This sequence joins TRBV18 and TRBJ1-2; tentatively, D is TRBD1 (5 bases). This CDR3 has 13 residues. Trimming took 2 bases from V and 8 from J, leaving 12 bases between them. Germline V CDR1 and CDR2: KGHSH, LQKENI.

CDR3 amino acids: CAWSVPPPSRETQYF. Here the CDR3 DNA reads TGTGCCTGGAGTGTACCCCCCCCTAGTCGGGAGACCCAGTACTTC. V and J are TRBV30 and TRBJ2-5; D gene uncertain. Trimming stripped 0 bases from V and 5 bases from J, with 16 bases between. The CDR3 is made up of 15 amino acids. From germline, CDR1 is GTSNPN and CDR2 SVGIG (reference sequence). Filled out from reference TRBV30 and TRBJ2-5, the complete variable domain reads SQTIHQWPATLVQPVGSPLSLECTVEGTSNPNLYWYRQAAGRGLQLLFYSVGIGQISSEVPQNLSASRPQDRQFILSSKKLLLSDSGFYLCAWSVPPPSRETQYFGPGTRLLVL.

The V call is TRBV9, the J call TRBJ2-1; TRBD2 might be the D (5 bases). The CDR3 is 15 amino acids. Trimming left V 3 bases short and J 0 bases short, with 10 bases between. CDR1 SGDLS and CDR2 YYNGEE come from the germline V gene. The chain's CDR3 is CASSDGLSSYNEQFF. CDR3 DNA: TGTGCCAGCAGCGACGGACTGAGCTCCTACAATGAGCAGTTCTTC.

This clone was seen only once. The chain recombines TRBV19 with TRBJ1-6; tentative D call: TRBD1 (6 bases). Germline CDR1 and CDR2: LNHDA and SQIVND (reference sequence). CDR3 size: 13 residues. Trimming removed 6 bases from V and 10 bases from J, with 13 bases in between. DNA of the CDR3: TGTGCCAGTAGGGACAGCCCTAGCTCACCCCTCCACTTT. It translates to CASRDSPSSPLHF. Drawing the rest from reference TRBV19 and TRBJ1-6, the complete variable domain is DGGITQSPKYLFRKEGQNVTLSCEQNLNHDAMYWYRQDPGQGLRLIYYSQIVNDFQKGDIAEGYSVSREKKESFPLTVTSAQKNPTAFYLCASRDSPSSPLHFGNGTRLTVT.

V usage is TRBV19 and J usage is TRBJ2-2; 7 bases align to TRBD1. The length of the CDR3 is 15 residues. Germline V lookup: CDR1 LNHDA, CDR2 SQIVND (reference sequence). With 5 bases clipped from V and 0 bases from J, the junction kept 3 bases outside the gene matches. In DNA, the CDR3 is TGTGCCAGTAGTCCTGGACAGGCGAACACCGGGGAGCTGTTTTTT. Protein product: CASSPGQANTGELFF. Together with reference TRBV19 and TRBJ2-2, the CDR3 gives the full variable domain: DGGITQSPKYLFRKEGQNVTLSCEQNLNHDAMYWYRQDPGQGLRLIYYSQIVNDFQKGDIAEGYSVSREKKESFPLTVTSAQKNPTAFYLCASSPGQANTGELFFGEGSRLTVL.

This clone appeared once. This chain joins TRBV28 and TRBJ2-7; TRBD2 agrees at 13 bases. CDR3 length: 15 residues. CDR1 and CDR2 from the germline V gene are MDHEN and SYDVKM. The junction had 3 bases not matched to a gene; V was cut back by 3 bases and J by 4 bases. The CDR3 sequence is CASSFQGLAGYEQYF. In DNA, the CDR3 is TGTGCCAGCAGTTTCCAGGGACTAGCGGGGTACGAGCAGTACTTC. Using reference TRBV28 and TRBJ2-7 for the parts outside the CDR3, the full variable domain is DVKVTQSSRYLVKRTGEKVFLECVQDMDHENMFWYRQDPGLGLRLIYFSYDVKMKEKGDIPEGYSVSREKKERFSLILESASTNQTSMYLCASSFQGLAGYEQYFGPGTRLTVT.

The chain has TRBV18 and TRBJ1-1; D gene ambiguous. The length of the CDR3 is 14 residues. The ends were cut back, 8 bases at V and 4 bases at J, with 17 bases in the middle. CDR1 KGHSH and CDR2 LQKENI come from the germline V gene. CDR3 nucleotides: TGTGCCAGCCGTCCCGATATGGGAGGCACTGAAGCTTTCTTT. It translates to CASRPDMGGTEAFF.

The CDR3 is CASSVQKEGYEQYF. The CDR3 DNA reads TGTGCCAGCAGTGTACAAAAAGAGGGCTACGAGCAGTACTTC. The chain employs TRBV2 and TRBJ2-7, with D possibly TRBD2 on 5 matching bases. The CDR3 covers 14 residues. Germline lookup yields CDR1 SNHLY and CDR2 FYNNEI. The V and J ends lost 4 bases and 3 bases respectively, with 13 bases between them.

The count of this clone is one. V is TRBV9 and J is TRBJ1-4, with 11 nucleotides matching TRBD1. The CDR3 totals 16 residues. Germline V CDR1 and CDR2: SGDLS, YYNGEE. Trimming removed 2 bases from V and 0 bases from J; junction bases left unmatched: 0. CDR3 amino acids: CASSVGQGATNEKLFF. CDR3 DNA sequence: TGTGCCAGCAGCGTGGGACAGGGGGCAACTAATGAAAAACTGTTTTTT.

For this clone: At one boundary the junction diverges from the germline segment, which might be a read error. The chain uses TRBV27 and TRBJ2-1; TRBD2 matches 7 bases. The CDR3 is 13 residues long. Germline V lookup: CDR1 MNHEY, CDR2 SMNVEV (reference sequence). As DNA, the CDR3 is TGTGCCAGCAGGGACTCTAGCGGAGGGATGTGGCTCTTC. It is translated as CASRDSSGGMWLF.

The rearrangement uses TRBV7-2 and TRBJ2-1; D is unclear. V lost 5 bases and J 7 bases, leaving 21 bases between the germline ends. The germline V gene has CDR1 SGHTA and CDR2 FQGNSA. The CDR3 is 16 residues long. CDR3 region: CASSQRLLGHQNEQFF. CDR3 bases: TGTGCCAGCAGCCAAAGATTATTGGGCCACCAGAATGAGCAGTTCTTC.

This chain uses TRBV5-4 with TRBJ2-5; 11 nucleotides line up with TRBD2. Germline trimming cut 4 bases from V and 7 bases from J; bases unmatched to any gene: 6. This CDR3 is built from 14 residues. The germline V gene encodes CDR1 SGHNT and CDR2 YYREEE (reference sequence). CDR3 sequence: CASSPTSGERTQYF. The CDR3 nucleotides read TGTGCCAGCAGCCCGACTAGCGGGGAGCGGACCCAGTACTTC.

This clone was seen more than once but under ten times. The chain combines TRBV7-2 with TRBJ2-1, with TRBD1 matching 10 bases. The CDR3 consists of 18 residues. After removal of 2 bases from V and 2 bases from J, the junction contained 9 bases not matched to a gene. The germline gives CDR1 SGHTA, CDR2 FQGNSA. DNA for the CDR3: TGTGCCAGCAGCTTAAGGCCTAGAGGGACAGGGGCCTACAATGAGCAGTTCTTC. Its protein is CASSLRPRGTGAYNEQFF.

The chain combines TRBV5-1 with TRBJ1-2; D is unclear. Germline V gene data show CDR1 as SGHRS and CDR2 as YFSETQ. Trimming stripped 5 bases from V and 4 bases from J, with 18 bases between. The CDR3 spans 15 residues. For the CDR3, the DNA is TGCGCCAGCAGTTTCACGGGGTTAACGGGCTATGGCTACACCTTC. This codes for CASSFTGLTGYGYTF.

This chain connects TRBV18 to TRBJ1-5; D may be TRBD1 (5 bases). The germline V and J ends were trimmed by 6 bases and 2 bases, with 23 bases remaining between them. From germline, CDR1 is KGHSH and CDR2 LQKENI. The CDR3 totals 18 residues. The CDR3 loop reads CASSTLPRVTGGNQPQHF. The CDR3 nucleotides read TGTGCCAGCTCTACCTTGCCCAGGGTGACCGGCGGCAATCAGCCCCAGCATTTT.

This clone has just a few counts. The J gene is TRBJ2-7, the V gene TRBV4-1; 13 nucleotides match TRBD2. This CDR3 region has 15 residues. CDR1 and CDR2 from the germline V gene are MGHRA and YSYEKL. The J segment lost 2 bases and the V segment lost 4 bases, leaving 2 bases of the junction unmatched. Here the CDR3 reads CASSLGTSGTYEQYF. CDR3 nucleotide sequence: TGCGCCAGCAGCCTAGGGACTAGCGGGACCTACGAGCAGTACTTC.

The chain has TRBV5-1 and TRBJ1-6, with 10 bases that match TRBD1. The CDR3 spans 14 residues. Per germline, CDR1 SGHRS and CDR2 YFSETQ. V gave up 5 bases and J gave up 7 bases; unmatched junction bases: 3. CDR3 nucleotides: TGCGCCAGCAGGGGGACAGGGGCCAATTCACCCCTCCACTTT. Translating gives CASRGTGANSPLHF.

The V call is TRBV5-5, the J call TRBJ1-1; perhaps TRBD1 as D (6 bases). In germline, CDR1 is SGHKS, CDR2 YYEKEE (reference sequence). The V gene lost 0 bases and the J gene lost 6 bases, with 21 bases spanning the gap. CDR3 length: 17 amino acids. In DNA, the CDR3 is TGTGCCAGCAGCTTGGTATTGTTCGGGGGGCTGGGCTCTGAAGCTTTCTTT. It translates to CASSLVLFGGLGSEAFF.